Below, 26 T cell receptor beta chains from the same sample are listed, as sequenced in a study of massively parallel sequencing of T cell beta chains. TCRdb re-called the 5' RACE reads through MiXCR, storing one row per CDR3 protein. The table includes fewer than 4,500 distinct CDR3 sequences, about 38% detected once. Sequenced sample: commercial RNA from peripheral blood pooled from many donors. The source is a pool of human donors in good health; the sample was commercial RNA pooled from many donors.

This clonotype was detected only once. As DNA, the CDR3 is TGCAGCGCTGGAGCCAGCACAGATACGCAGTATTTT. Its translation: CSAGASTDTQYF. V usage is TRBV29-1 and J usage is TRBJ2-3; D is uncertain. This CDR3 is built from 12 residues. The V gene's germline CDR1 is SQVTM and CDR2 ANQGSEA. Trimming shortened V by 7 bases and J by 0 bases, and 8 bases separated the two germline ends.

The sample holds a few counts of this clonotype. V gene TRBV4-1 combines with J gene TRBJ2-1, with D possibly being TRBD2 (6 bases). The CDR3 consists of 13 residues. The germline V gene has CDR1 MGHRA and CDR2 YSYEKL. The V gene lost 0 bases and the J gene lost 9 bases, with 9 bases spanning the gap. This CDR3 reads CASSQDGGFEQFF. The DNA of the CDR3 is TGCGCCAGCAGCCAAGATGGGGGGTTTGAGCAGTTCTTC.

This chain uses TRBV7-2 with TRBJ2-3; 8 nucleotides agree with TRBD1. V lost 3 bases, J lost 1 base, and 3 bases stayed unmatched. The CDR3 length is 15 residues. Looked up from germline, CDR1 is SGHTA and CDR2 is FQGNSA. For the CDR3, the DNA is TGTGCCAGCAGCTTTTACAGGGGGGGCACAGATACGCAGTATTTT. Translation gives CASSFYRGGTDTQYF.

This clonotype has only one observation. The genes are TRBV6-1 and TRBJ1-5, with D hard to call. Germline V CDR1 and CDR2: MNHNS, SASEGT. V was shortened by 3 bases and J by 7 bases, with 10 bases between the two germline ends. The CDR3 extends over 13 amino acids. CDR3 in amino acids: CASSEIRYQPQHF. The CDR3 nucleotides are TGTGCCAGCAGTGAGATAAGGTACCAGCCCCAGCATTTT.

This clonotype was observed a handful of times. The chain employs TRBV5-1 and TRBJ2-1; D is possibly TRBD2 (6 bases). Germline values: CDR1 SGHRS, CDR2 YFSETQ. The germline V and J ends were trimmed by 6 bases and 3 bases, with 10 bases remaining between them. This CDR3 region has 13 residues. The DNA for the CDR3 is TGCGCCAGCACCGGGAGTTTCTACAATGAGCAGTTCTTC. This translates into CASTGSFYNEQFF.

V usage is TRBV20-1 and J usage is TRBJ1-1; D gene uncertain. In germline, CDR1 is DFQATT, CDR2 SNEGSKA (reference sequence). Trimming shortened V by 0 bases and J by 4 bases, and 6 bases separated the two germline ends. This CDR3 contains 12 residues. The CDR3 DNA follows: TGCAGTGCTAGAGATCCGAGCACTGAAGCTTTCTTT. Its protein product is CSARDPSTEAFF.

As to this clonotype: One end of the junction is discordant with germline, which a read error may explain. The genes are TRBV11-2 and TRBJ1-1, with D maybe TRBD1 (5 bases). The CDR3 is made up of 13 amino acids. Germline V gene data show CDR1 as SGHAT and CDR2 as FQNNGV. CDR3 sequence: CSSSQQERTEAFF. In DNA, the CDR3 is TGTTCCAGCAGCCAACAGGAACGGACTGAAGCTTTCTTT.

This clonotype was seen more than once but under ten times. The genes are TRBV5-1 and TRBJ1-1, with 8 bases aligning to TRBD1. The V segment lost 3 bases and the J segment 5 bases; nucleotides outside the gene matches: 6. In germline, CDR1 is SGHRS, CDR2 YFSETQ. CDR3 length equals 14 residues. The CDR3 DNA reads TGCGCCAGCAGCTCACAGGGGGGAGGAACTGAAGCTTTCTTT. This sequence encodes CASSSQGGGTEAFF.

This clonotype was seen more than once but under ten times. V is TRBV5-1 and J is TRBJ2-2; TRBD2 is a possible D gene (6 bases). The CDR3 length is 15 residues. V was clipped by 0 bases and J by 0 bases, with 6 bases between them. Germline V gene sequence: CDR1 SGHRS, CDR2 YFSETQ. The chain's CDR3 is CASSLASANTGELFF. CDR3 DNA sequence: TGCGCCAGCAGCTTGGCTAGCGCGAACACCGGGGAGCTGTTTTTT.

Written as DNA, the CDR3 is TGCAGTGCTAGAGATTGTGCAAGCTCCTACAATGAGCAGTTCTTC. Encoded protein: CSARDCASSYNEQFF. The chain couples TRBV20-1 to TRBJ2-1, with unresolved D. CDR1 is DFQATT and CDR2 is SNEGSKA in the germline V gene (reference sequence). V was pared by 0 bases and J by 0 bases, with 9 bases between. This CDR3 comprises 15 residues.

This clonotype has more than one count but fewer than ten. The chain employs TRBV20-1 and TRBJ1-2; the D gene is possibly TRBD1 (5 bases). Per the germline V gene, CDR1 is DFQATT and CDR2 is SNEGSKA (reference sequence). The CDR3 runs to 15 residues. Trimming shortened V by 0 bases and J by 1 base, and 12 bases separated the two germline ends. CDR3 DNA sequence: TGCAGTGCTAGAGATATCGGGGGAATTAACTATGGCTACACCTTC. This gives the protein CSARDIGGINYGYTF.

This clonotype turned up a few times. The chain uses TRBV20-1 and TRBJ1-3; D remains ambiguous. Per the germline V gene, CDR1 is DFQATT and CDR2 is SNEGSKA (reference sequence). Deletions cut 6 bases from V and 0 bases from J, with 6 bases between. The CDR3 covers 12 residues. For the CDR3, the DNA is TGCAGTGCGACTGACTCTGGAAACACCATATATTTT. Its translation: CSATDSGNTIYF.

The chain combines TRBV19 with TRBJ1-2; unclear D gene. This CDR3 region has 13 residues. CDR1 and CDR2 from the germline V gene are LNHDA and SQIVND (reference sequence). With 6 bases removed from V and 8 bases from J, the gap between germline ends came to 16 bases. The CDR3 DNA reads TGTGCCAGTAGCCCCTCCAGAGGGAGCGGCTACACCTTC. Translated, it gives CASSPSRGSGYTF.

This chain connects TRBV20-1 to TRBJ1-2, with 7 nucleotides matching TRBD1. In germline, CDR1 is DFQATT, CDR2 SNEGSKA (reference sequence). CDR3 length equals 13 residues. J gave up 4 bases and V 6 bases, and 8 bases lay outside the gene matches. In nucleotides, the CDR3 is TGCAGTGCCCTGACAGGGAAGGGCTATGGCTACACCTTC. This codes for CSALTGKGYGYTF.

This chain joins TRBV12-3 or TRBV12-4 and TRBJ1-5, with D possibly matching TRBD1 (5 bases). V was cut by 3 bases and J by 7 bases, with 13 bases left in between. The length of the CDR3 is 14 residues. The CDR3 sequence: CASSLGRGEQPQHF. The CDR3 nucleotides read TGTGCCAGCAGTTTGGGTAGAGGGGAGCAGCCCCAGCATTTT.

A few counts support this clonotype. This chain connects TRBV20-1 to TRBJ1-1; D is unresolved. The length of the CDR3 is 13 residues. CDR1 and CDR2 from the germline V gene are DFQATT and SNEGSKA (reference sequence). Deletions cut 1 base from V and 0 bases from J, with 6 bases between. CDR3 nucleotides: TGCAGTGCTAGAGTTAGTATGAACACTGAAGCTTTCTTT. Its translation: CSARVSMNTEAFF.

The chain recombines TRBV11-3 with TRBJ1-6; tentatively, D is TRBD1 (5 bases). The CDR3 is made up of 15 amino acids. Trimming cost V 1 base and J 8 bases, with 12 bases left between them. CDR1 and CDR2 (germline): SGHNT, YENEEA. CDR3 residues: CASSLGQRGDSPLHF. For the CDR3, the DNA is TGTGCCAGCAGCTTAGGACAGCGAGGGGATTCACCCCTCCACTTT.

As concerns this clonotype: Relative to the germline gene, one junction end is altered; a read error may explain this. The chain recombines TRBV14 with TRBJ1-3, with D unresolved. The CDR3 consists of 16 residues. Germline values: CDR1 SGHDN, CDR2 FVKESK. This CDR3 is CASSQDLPNAGNTRYF. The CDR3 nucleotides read TGTGCCAGCAGCCAAGATCTTCCCAACGCTGGAAACACCAGATATTTT.

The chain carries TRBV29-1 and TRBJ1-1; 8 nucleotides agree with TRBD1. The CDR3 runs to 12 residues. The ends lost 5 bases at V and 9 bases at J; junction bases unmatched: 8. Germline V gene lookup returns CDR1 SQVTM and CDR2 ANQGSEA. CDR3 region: CSVPERTGKAFF. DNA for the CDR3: TGCAGCGTTCCCGAGAGGACAGGGAAAGCTTTCTTT. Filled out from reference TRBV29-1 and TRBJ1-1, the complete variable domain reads SAVISQKPSRDICQRGTSLTIQCQVDSQVTMMFWYRQQPGQSLTLIATANQGSEATYESGFVIDKFPISRPNLTFSTLTVSNMSPEDSSIYLCSVPERTGKAFFGQGTRLTVV.

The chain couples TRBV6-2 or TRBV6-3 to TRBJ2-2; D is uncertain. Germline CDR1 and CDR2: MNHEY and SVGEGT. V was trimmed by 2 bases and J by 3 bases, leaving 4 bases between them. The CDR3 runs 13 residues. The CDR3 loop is CASSYRDTGELFF. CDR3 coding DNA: TGTGCCAGCAGTTACAGGGACACCGGGGAGCTGTTTTTT.

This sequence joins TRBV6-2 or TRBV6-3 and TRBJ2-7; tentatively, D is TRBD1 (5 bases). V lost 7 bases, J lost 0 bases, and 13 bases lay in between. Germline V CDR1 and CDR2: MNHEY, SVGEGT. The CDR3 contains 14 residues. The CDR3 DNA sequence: TGTGCCAGCACCCCGGACATCAGCTCCTACGAGCAGTACTTC. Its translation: CASTPDISSYEQYF.

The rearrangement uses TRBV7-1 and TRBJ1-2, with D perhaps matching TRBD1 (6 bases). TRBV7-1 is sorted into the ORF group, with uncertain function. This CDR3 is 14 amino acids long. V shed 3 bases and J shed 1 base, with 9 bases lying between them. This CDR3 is CASSSDRNNYGYTF. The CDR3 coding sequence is TGTGCCAGCAGCTCGGACAGAAATAACTATGGCTACACCTTC.

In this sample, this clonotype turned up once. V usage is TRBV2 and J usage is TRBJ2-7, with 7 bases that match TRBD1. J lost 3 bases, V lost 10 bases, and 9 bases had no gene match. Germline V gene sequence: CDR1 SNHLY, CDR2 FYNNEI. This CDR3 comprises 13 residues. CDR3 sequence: CAILRDRLYEQYF. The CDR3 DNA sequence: TGTGCCATCCTCCGGGACAGACTCTACGAGCAGTACTTC.

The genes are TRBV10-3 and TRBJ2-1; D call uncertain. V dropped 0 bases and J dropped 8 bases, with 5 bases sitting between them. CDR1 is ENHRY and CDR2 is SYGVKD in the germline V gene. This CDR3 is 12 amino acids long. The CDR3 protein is CAISESLDEQFF. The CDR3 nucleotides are TGTGCCATCAGTGAGTCTCTGGATGAGCAGTTCTTC.

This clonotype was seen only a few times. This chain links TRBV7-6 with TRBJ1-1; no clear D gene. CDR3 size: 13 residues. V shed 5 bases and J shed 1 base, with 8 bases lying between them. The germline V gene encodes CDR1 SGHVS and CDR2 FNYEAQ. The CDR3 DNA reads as TGTGCCAGCAGCCTAAACAGGAACACTGAAGCTTTCTTT. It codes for CASSLNRNTEAFF.

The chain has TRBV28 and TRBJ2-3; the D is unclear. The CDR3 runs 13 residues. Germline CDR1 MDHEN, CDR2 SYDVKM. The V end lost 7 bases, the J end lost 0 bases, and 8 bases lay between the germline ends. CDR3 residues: CASMEGSTDTQYF. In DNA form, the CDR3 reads TGTGCCAGCATGGAAGGGAGCACAGATACGCAGTATTTT. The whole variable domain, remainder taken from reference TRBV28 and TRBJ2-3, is DVKVTQSSRYLVKRTGEKVFLECVQDMDHENMFWYRQDPGLGLRLIYFSYDVKMKEKGDIPEGYSVSREKKERFSLILESASTNQTSMYLCASMEGSTDTQYFGPGTRLTVL.